The 8 T cell receptor beta chains below all came from one sample that was sequenced in a study of OX40 agonist ivuxolimab in advanced cancers. Using immunoSEQ multiplex PCR, the repertoire was profiled, and TCRdb retains in-frame clones only, with some absent. The profile covers roughly 68,000 clones, with about 91% appearing a single time and more than 0.85% taken by the ten largest. The specimen was CD4+ or CD8+ T cells sorted from blood, collected in a trial of the OX40 agonist ivuxolimab. The receptors were sampled from an adult with an advanced solid tumor such as melanoma, head and neck, liver or kidney cancer.

The rearrangement uses TRBV5-5 and TRBJ1-4; D is possibly TRBD1 (6 bases). V gave up 4 bases and J gave up 3 bases, with 10 bases separating them. This CDR3 has 14 residues. Germline CDR1 SGHKS, CDR2 YYEKEE (reference sequence). CDR3 sequence: CASSRQVANEKLFF. CDR3 DNA sequence: TGTGCCAGCAGCCGACAGGTTGCTAATGAAAAACTGTTTTTT.

The V gene is TRBV30, the J gene TRBJ2-3; 8 bases agree with TRBD2. The CDR3 spans 16 residues. J was trimmed by 5 bases and V by 1 base; bases with no gene match: 11. Germline V gene lookup returns CDR1 GTSNPN and CDR2 SVGIG (reference sequence). The CDR3 loop reads CAWSAGLGVSVDTQYF. Written as DNA, the CDR3 is TGTGCCTGGAGTGCGGGACTAGGGGTTTCGGTAGATACGCAGTATTTT.

This chain connects TRBV5-1 to TRBJ2-1; D gene unclear. Germline V CDR1 and CDR2: SGHRS, YFSETQ. Trimming took 0 bases from V and 7 from J, leaving 2 bases between them. CDR3 length equals 11 residues. CDR3 nucleotides: TGCGCCAGCAGCTTGGGGAATGAGCAGTTCTTC. Amino acid sequence: CASSLGNEQFF. Complete variable domain (other parts from reference TRBV5-1 and TRBJ2-1): KAGVTQTPRYLIKTRGQQVTLSCSPISGHRSVSWYQQTPGQGLQFLFEYFSETQRNKGNFPGRFSGRQFSNSRSEMNVSTLELGDSALYLCASSLGNEQFFGPGTRLTVL.

The rearrangement uses TRBV7-9 and TRBJ1-1, with D possibly being TRBD1 (5 bases). Between the trimmed V and J ends, which lost 6 bases and 7 bases, there was a span of 15 bases. The germline V gene has CDR1 SEHNR and CDR2 FQNEAQ (reference sequence). This CDR3 region has 13 residues. CDR3 in amino acids: CASSLIRDGEAFF. The CDR3 DNA is TGTGCCAGCAGTCTAATCAGGGATGGTGAAGCTTTCTTT.

The sample holds one count of this clone. The chain is built from TRBV23-1 and TRBJ2-3, with 13 bases identical to TRBD2. TRBV23-1 is assigned to the ORF class and has an uncertain function. The CDR3 length is 18 residues. Trimming took 6 bases from V and 2 from J; bases not matched to a gene: 11. CDR3 region: CASRGTSGKYLSTDTQYF. The CDR3 nucleotides read TGCGCCAGCAGAGGGACTAGCGGGAAGTACCTATCCACAGATACGCAGTATTTT.

The chain carries TRBV6-6 and TRBJ2-5; D gene uncertain. The J call is doubtful: the DNA matches TRBJ2-7 better. Germline values: CDR1 MNHNY, CDR2 SVGAGI (reference sequence). CDR3 length: 13 amino acids. The CDR3 is CASSYEIVGEQYF. The CDR3 coding sequence is TGTGCCAGCAGTTATGAGATCGTCGGCGAGCAGTACTTC.

This clone was counted only a few times. This sequence joins TRBV19 and TRBJ2-2, with D maybe TRBD1 (5 bases). V lost 4 bases and J 0 bases, leaving 15 bases between the germline ends. Germline V CDR1 and CDR2: LNHDA, SQIVND (reference sequence). The CDR3 is 17 amino acids. The CDR3 DNA sequence: TGTGCCAGTAGTACCTCCCAGGGCGCTCCGAACACCGGGGAGCTGTTTTTT. Its translation: CASSTSQGAPNTGELFF.

By its share, this clone is medium-sized. The chain has TRBV7-6 and TRBJ2-7; D may correspond to TRBD1 or TRBD2 (5 bases each). CDR1 is SGHVS, CDR2 FNYEAQ, per germline. The CDR3 length is 14 residues. Trimming removed 0 bases at V and 4 bases at J, with 10 bases between. CDR3 DNA: TGTGCCAGCAGCTTAGCTGGGGGACGGTACGAGCAGTACTTC. Its protein product is CASSLAGGRYEQYF.